These 9 T cell receptor beta chains were all obtained from the same sample, sequenced in a study of blood T cell repertoires in COVID-19. TCRdb keeps only in-frame clones here, not all; method: immunoSEQ multiplex PCR. The sample holds about 86,000 clones, around four fifths seen once. Sequencing input: peripheral blood. All receptors come from a man aged 50-59 years with acute or convalescent COVID-19.

V and J are TRBV5-4 and TRBJ1-1, with TRBD1 matching 9 bases. The CDR3 runs to 13 residues. With V trimmed by 4 bases and J by 8 bases, 6 bases remained unmatched. Germline V gene data show CDR1 as SGHNT and CDR2 as YYREEE (reference sequence). CDR3 DNA: TGTGCCAGCAGCATCACAGGGGGCGGGGAAGCTTTCTTT. This sequence encodes CASSITGGGEAFF.

The table lists this clone with a count of one. The V call is TRBV14, the J call TRBJ2-7; 10 bases map to TRBD1. Germline assignment: CDR1 SGHDN and CDR2 FVKESK. The V segment lost 6 bases and the J segment 0 bases; nucleotides outside the gene matches: 5. The CDR3 length is 15 residues. CDR3 loop: CASRAGTGVSYEQYF. The CDR3 DNA reads TGTGCCAGCAGAGCCGGGACAGGGGTCTCCTACGAGCAGTACTTC.

This chain links TRBV27 with TRBJ2-7; a weak D match, TRBD1 (6 bases). Trimming left V 0 bases short and J 3 bases short, with 15 bases between. The CDR3 runs to 16 residues. Germline CDR1 MNHEY, CDR2 SMNVEV (reference sequence). CDR3 DNA sequence: TGTGCCAGCAGTTTATCGGGGCAGGGGAACCTCTACGAGCAGTACTTC. Protein: CASSLSGQGNLYEQYF.

Only one count was recorded for this clone. Here the CDR3 reads CASSPLLGSNTGELFF. Written as DNA, the CDR3 is TGTGCCAGCAGCCCACTTTTGGGCTCGAACACCGGGGAGCTGTTTTTT. The gene calls are TRBV9 and TRBJ2-2, with unresolved D. The CDR3 extends over 16 amino acids. CDR1 and CDR2 (germline): SGDLS, YYNGEE. V shed 4 bases and J shed 0 bases, with 13 bases lying between them.

The rearrangement joins TRBV3-1 (or the pseudogene TRBV3-2) to TRBJ1-3, with no clear D. The CDR3 loop spans 16 amino acids. The V gene lost 4 bases and the J gene lost 0 bases, with 13 bases spanning the gap. Germline loops: CDR1 LGHDT, CDR2 YNNKEL (reference sequence). The CDR3 DNA sequence: TGTGCCAGCAGCCTGACATCGACCGTCTCTGGAAACACCATATATTTT. Amino acids: CASSLTSTVSGNTIYF.

V and J are TRBV4-1 and TRBJ1-2, with D tentatively TRBD1 (6 bases). The V gene lost 6 bases and the J gene lost 2 bases, with 10 bases spanning the gap. Germline loops: CDR1 MGHRA, CDR2 YSYEKL. The CDR3 has 13 amino acids. This CDR3 is CASRLGQNYGYTF. Written as DNA, the CDR3 is TGCGCCAGCAGACTCGGACAGAACTATGGCTACACCTTC.

This chain links TRBV29-1 with TRBJ2-5; D call uncertain. CDR1 is SQVTM and CDR2 is ANQGSEA in the germline V gene. The ends were cut back, 7 bases at V and 9 bases at J, with 15 bases in the middle. The CDR3 is made up of 11 amino acids. CDR3 sequence: CSGPRTGPQYF. CDR3 coding DNA: TGCAGCGGTCCCCGCACTGGGCCCCAGTACTTC.

The gene calls are TRBV9 and TRBJ2-6, with D maybe TRBD2 (5 bases). V lost 0 bases and J 2 bases, leaving 12 bases between the germline ends. CDR3 length equals 17 residues. Germline CDR1 reads SGDLS; CDR2 reads YYNGEE. The CDR3 is CASSVVGRTAGANVLTF. The CDR3 bases are TGTGCCAGCAGCGTAGTTGGACGGACTGCTGGGGCCAACGTCCTGACTTTC.

J is TRBJ1-1 and V is TRBV7-2; the match to TRBD1 covers 9 bases. The CDR3 is 13 amino acids. V dropped 1 base and J dropped 10; count of bases not matched to a gene: 4. Per germline, CDR1 SGHTA and CDR2 FQGNSA. CDR3 coding DNA: TGTGCCAGCAGCTTAGTTGACAGGGGGGCAGCTTTCTTT. Its translation is CASSLVDRGAAFF. The entire variable domain, with the rest obtained from reference TRBV7-2 and TRBJ1-1, is as follows: GAGVSQSPSNKVTEKGKDVELRCDPISGHTALYWYRQSLGQGLEFLIYFQGNSAPDKSGLPSDRFSAERTGGSVSTLTIQRTQQEDSAVYLCASSLVDRGAAFFGQGTRLTVV.